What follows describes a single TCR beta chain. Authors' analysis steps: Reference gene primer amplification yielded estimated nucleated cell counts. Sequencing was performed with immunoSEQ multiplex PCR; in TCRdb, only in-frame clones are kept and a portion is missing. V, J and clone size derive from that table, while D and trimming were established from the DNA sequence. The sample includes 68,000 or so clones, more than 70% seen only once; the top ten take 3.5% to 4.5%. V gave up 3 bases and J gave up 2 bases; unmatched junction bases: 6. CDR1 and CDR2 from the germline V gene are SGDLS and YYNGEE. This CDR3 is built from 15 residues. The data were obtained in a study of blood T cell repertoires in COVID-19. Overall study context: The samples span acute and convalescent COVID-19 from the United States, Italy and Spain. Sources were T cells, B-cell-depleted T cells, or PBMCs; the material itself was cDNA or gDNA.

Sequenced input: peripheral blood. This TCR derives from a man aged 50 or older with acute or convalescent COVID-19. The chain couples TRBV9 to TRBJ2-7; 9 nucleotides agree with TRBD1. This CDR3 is CASSATGGSTYEQYF. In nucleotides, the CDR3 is TGTGCCAGCAGCGCCACAGGGGGCTCAACCTACGAGCAGTACTTC.